This T cell receptor (beta chain) was recorded in a study of blood T cell repertoires in COVID-19. In the study overall: Some COVID-19 samples were acute and others convalescent; all came from the United States, Italy and Spain. PBMCs, B-cell-depleted T cells, or T cells were the source of the cDNA or gDNA that made up the material.

Per the original methods: Reference gene primer amplification gave estimated nucleated cell counts. The protocol was immunoSEQ multiplex PCR, while the TCRdb copy is restricted to in-frame clones and leaves out a portion. V, J and clone size were drawn from that table, and D and trimming were deduced from the DNA. The table includes around 72,000 clones, roughly four fifths detected once. This CDR3 is 12 amino acids long. The germline V and J ends were trimmed by 3 bases and 8 bases, with 10 bases remaining between them. The V gene's germline CDR1 is LGHDT and CDR2 YNNKEL (reference sequence). The chain links TRBV3-1 (or the pseudogene TRBV3-2) to TRBJ1-2; a possible D gene is TRBD1 (6 bases). The source is a woman in her sixties with acute or convalescent COVID-19. Sequencing used peripheral blood. The CDR3 protein is CASSQAGTGYTF. CDR3 nucleotides: TGTGCCAGCAGCCAGGCCGGGACAGGCTACACCTTC.